This T cell receptor beta chain was sequenced in a study of cytomegalovirus exposure and HLA in healthy donors. To note about this clone: The antigen remains unidentified.

The CDR3 consists of 13 residues. The V gene lost 0 bases and the J gene lost 3 bases, with 7 bases spanning the gap. Germline-derived CDR1 and CDR2 are SGDLS and YYNGEE. Only in-frame clones appear in the TCRdb table, and some are missing; sequencing was by immunoSEQ multiplex PCR. The sample shows tens of thousands of clones, approximately 94% of them seen only once. The study's findings and limits: The investigators catalogued 150 to 200 TCR beta chains as cytomegalovirus-associated. Whilst most TCR sequences proved rare, a subset of public TCRs occurred across many donors. The classifier reportedly diagnosed cytomegalovirus status with high sensitivity and specificity.

This clonotype was sampled from a man younger than 30 in good health and CMV-seropositive. The genes are TRBV9 and TRBJ2-7; possible D gene TRBD1, 5 bases. The sample consisted of PBMCs. CDR3 amino acids: CASSVAGNYEQYF. CDR3 DNA: TGTGCCAGCAGCGTAGCAGGGAACTACGAGCAGTACTTC.